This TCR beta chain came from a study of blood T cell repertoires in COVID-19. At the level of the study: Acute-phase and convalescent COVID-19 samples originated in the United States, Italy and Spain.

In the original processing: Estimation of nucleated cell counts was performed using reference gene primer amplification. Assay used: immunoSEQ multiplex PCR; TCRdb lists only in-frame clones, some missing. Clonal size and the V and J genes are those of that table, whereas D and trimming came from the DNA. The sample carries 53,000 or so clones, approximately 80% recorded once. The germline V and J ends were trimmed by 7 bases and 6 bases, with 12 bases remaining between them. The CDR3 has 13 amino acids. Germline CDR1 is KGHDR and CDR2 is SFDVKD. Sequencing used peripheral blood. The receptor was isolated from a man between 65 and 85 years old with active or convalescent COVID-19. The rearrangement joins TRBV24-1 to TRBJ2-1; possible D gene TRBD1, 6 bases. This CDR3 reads CATRQGSVNEQFF. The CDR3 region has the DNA TGTGCCACCAGGCAGGGGTCGGTCAATGAGCAGTTCTTC.